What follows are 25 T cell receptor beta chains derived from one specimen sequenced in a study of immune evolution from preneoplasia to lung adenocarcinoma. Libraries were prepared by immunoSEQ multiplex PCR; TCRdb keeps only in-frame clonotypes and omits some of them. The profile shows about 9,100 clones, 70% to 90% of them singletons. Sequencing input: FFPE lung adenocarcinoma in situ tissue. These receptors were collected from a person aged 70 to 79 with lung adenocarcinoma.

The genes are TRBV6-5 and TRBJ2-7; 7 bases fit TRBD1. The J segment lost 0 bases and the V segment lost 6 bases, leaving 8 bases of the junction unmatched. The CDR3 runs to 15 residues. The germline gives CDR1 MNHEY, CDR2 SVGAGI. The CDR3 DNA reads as TGTGCCAGCAGACGAGACAGGGACCCCTCCTACGAGCAGTACTTC. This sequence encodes CASRRDRDPSYEQYF.

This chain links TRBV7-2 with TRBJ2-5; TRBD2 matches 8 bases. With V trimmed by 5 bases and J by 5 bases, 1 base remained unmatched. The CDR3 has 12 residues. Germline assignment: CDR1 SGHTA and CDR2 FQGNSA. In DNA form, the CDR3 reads TGTGCCAGCAGCCCTAGCGGGGAGACCCAGTACTTC. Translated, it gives CASSPSGETQYF. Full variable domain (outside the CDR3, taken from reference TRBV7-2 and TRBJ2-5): GAGVSQSPSNKVTEKGKDVELRCDPISGHTALYWYRQSLGQGLEFLIYFQGNSAPDKSGLPSDRFSAERTGGSVSTLTIQRTQQEDSAVYLCASSPSGETQYFGPGTRLLVL.

The CDR3 nucleotides are TGTGCCAGCAGTCGAGGGGTAGCCTACGAGCAGTACTTC. Protein product: CASSRGVAYEQYF. This chain joins TRBV5-6 and TRBJ2-7; the D call may be TRBD1 or TRBD2 (5 bases each). Germline assignment: CDR1 SGHDT and CDR2 YYEEEE. Trimming removed 5 bases from V and 2 bases from J, with 11 bases in between. The CDR3 sequence is 13 residues long.

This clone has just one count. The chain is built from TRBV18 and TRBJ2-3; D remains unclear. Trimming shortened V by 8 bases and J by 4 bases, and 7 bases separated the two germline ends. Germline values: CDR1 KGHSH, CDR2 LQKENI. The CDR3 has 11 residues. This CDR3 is CASARADTQYF. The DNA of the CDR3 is TGTGCCAGCGCAAGGGCAGATACGCAGTATTTT.

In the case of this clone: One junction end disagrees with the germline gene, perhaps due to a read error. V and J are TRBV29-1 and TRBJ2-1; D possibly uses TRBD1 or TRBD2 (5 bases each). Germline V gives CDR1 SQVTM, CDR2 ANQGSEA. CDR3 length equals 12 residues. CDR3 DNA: TGCAGCGTTGAAAAGGGGACGCAGATCCCTCTCTTC. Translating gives CSVEKGTQIPLF.

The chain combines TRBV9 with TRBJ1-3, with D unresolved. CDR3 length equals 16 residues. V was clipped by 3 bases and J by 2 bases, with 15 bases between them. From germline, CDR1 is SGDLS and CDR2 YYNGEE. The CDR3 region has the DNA TGTGCCAGCAGCGCCCCCCAAGGGAGGCCTGGAAACACCATATATTTT. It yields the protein CASSAPQGRPGNTIYF.

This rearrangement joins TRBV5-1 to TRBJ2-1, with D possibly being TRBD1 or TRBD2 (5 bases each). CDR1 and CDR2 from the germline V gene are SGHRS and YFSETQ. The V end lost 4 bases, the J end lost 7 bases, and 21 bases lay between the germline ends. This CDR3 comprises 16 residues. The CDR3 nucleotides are TGCGCCAGCAGCCTCCTGGGGACGGACGTGGATAATGAGCAGTTCTTC. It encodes CASSLLGTDVDNEQFF.

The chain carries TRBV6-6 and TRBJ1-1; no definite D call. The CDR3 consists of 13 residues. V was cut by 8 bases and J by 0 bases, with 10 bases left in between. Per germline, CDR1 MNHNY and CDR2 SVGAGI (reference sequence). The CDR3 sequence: CASLGRLNTEAFF. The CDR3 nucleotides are TGTGCCAGCCTTGGTCGTTTGAACACTGAAGCTTTCTTT.

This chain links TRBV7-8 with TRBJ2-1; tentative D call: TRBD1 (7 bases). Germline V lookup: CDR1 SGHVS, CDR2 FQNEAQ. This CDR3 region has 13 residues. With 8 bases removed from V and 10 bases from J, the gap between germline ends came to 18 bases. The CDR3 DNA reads TGTGCCAGCTCAGGGGGGCCTCAGGGGGAGCAGTTCTTC. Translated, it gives CASSGGPQGEQFF.

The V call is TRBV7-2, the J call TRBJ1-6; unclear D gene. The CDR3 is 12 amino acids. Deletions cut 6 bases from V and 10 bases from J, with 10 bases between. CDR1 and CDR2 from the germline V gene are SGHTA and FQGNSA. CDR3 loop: CASSLTGSPLHF. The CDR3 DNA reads TGTGCCAGCAGTTTGACGGGGTCACCCCTCCACTTT.

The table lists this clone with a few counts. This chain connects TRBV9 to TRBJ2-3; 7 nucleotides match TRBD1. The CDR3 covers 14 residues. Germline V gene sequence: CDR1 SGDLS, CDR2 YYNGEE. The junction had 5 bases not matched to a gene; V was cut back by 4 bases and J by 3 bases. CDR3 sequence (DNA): TGTGCCAGCAGCTGGGGACAGCCTACAGATACGCAGTATTTT. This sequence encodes CASSWGQPTDTQYF.

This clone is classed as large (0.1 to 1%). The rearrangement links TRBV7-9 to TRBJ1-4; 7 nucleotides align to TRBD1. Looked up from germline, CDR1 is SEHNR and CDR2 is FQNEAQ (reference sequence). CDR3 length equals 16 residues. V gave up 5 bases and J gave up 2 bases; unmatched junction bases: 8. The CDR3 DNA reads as TGTGCCAGCAGCCCTACCCCACAGGGGACTAATGAAAAACTGTTTTTT. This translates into CASSPTPQGTNEKLFF.

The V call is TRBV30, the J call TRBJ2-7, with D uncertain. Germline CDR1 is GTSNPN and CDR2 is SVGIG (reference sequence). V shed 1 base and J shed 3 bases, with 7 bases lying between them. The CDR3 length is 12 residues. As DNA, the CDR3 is TGTGCCTGGAGTGGGACCTACTACGAGCAGTACTTC. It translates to CAWSGTYYEQYF.

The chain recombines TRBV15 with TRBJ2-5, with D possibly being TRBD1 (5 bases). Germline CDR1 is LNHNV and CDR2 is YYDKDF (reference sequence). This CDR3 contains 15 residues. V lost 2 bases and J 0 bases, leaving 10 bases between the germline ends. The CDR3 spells CATSRSTAYQETQYF. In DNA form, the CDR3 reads TGTGCCACCAGCAGATCGACAGCGTACCAAGAGACCCAGTACTTC.

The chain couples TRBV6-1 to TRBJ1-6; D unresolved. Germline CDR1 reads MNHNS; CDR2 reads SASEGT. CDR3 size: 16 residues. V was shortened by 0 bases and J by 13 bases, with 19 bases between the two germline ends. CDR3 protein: CASSEALITSPGPLHF. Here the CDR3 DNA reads TGTGCCAGCAGTGAAGCGCTTATTACATCTCCGGGGCCCCTCCACTTT.

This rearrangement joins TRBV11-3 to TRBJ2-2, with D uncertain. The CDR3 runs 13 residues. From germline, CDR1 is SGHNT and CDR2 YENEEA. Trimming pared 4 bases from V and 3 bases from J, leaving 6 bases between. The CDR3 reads CASSSGYTGELFF. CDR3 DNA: TGTGCCAGCAGCTCCGGGTACACCGGGGAGCTGTTTTTT.

This CDR3 reads CASSLSSGWKTQYF. The CDR3 bases are TGTGCCAGCAGCTTATCATCCGGGTGGAAGACCCAGTACTTC. This chain links TRBV13 with TRBJ2-5, with unresolved D. The CDR3 contains 14 residues. V lost 2 bases, J lost 6 bases, and 13 bases lay in between. Germline CDR1 reads PRHDT; CDR2 reads FYEKMQ (reference sequence).

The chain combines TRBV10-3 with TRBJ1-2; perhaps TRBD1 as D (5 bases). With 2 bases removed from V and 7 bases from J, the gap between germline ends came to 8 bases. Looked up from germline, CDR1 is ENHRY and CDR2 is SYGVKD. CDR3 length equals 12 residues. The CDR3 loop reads CAISEPGTGYTF. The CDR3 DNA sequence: TGTGCCATCAGTGAGCCTGGGACTGGCTACACCTTC.

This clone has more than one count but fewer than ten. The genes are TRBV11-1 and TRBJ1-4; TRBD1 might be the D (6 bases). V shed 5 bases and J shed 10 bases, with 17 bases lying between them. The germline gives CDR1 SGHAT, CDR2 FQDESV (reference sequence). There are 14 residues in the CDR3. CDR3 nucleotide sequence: TGTGCCAGCAGCCCGGACAGCGGAAAGGGAAAACTGTTTTTT. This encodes CASSPDSGKGKLFF.

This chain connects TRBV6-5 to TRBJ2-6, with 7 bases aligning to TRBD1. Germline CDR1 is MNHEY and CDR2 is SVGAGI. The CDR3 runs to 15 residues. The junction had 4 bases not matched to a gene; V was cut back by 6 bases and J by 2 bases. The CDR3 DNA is TGTGCCAGCAGCGCAGGGGGAGCTGGGGCCAACGTCCTGACTTTC. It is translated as CASSAGGAGANVLTF.

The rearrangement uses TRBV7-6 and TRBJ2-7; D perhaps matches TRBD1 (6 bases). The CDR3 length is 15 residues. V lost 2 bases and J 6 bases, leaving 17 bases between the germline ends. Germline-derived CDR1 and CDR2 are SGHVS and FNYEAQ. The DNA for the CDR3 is TGTGCCAGCAGCTTAAACCCAGGATGGGGGCTCGAGCAGTACTTC. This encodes CASSLNPGWGLEQYF.

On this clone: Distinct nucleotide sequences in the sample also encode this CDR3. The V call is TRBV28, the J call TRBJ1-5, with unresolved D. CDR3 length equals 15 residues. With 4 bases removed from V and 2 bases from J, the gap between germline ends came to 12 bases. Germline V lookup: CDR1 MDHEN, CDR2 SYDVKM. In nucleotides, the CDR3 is TGTGCCAGCAGTTGGGTCAGAGTGGGCAATCAGCCCCAGCATTTT. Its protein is CASSWVRVGNQPQHF.

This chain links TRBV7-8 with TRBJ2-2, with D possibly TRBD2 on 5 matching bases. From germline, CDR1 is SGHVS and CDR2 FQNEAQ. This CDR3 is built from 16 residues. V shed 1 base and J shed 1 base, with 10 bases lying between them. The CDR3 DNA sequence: TGTGCCAGCAGCTTAGTACGTGGGAGGAACACCGGGGAGCTGTTTTTT. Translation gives CASSLVRGRNTGELFF.

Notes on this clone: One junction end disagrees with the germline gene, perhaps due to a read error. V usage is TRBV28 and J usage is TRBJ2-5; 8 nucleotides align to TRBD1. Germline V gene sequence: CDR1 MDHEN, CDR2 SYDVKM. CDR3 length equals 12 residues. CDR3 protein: CASSLSRDRTHF. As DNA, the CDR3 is TGTGCCAGCAGTTTATCCCGGGACAGGACACACTTC.

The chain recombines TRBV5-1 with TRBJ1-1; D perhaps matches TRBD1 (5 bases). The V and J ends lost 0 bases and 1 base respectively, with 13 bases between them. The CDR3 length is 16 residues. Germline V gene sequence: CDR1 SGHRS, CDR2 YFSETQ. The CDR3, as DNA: TGCGCCAGCAGCTTGGAGGGAGGGGTGGCGAACACTGAAGCTTTCTTT. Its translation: CASSLEGGVANTEAFF. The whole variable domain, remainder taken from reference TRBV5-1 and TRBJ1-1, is KAGVTQTPRYLIKTRGQQVTLSCSPISGHRSVSWYQQTPGQGLQFLFEYFSETQRNKGNFPGRFSGRQFSNSRSEMNVSTLELGDSALYLCASSLEGGVANTEAFFGQGTRLTVV.